This T cell receptor (beta chain) was sequenced for a study of T cell responses to AZD1222 COVID-19 vaccine. Points from the study as a whole: White British people made up most donors, females outnumbered males, and clonal diversity was possibly underestimated. Within unmutated variant regions lay the reported targets of nearly half of spike-specific TCRs. Spike was spanned by vaccine-associated CD4 TCRs, which were dominant at 160-218 and 743-854. Only six people who got AZD1222 tested seropositive at baseline.

Produced via immunoSEQ multiplex PCR; TCRdb's table is partial and in-frame only. The data hold 100,000 or so clones, with around 85% observed a single time. V lost 0 bases and J lost 0; bases outside the gene matches: 4. The CDR3 has 18 residues. CDR1 SEHNR and CDR2 FQNEAQ come from the germline V gene (reference sequence). As for this clone: The target antigen is unknown.

The material sequenced was peripheral blood, taken on day 0 of AZD1222 vaccination. The V call is TRBV7-9, the J call TRBJ1-4; the match to TRBD1 covers 10 bases. This sequence was found in an adult in good health. Here the CDR3 reads CASSLALGQGATNEKLFF. CDR3 DNA: TGTGCCAGCAGCTTAGCGCTTGGACAGGGGGCAACTAATGAAAAACTGTTTTTT.